This T cell receptor (beta chain) was obtained from a study of beta chain features in type 1 diabetes (dated by TCRdb to the late 2010s). Regarding the study in general: Mean age, gender distribution, total cell number and subset yield did not differ between patients and healthy donors. In the study, recently diagnosed type 1 diabetes patients and matched healthy donors were compared on the TCRB repertoires of their sorted circulating CD4+ T cell subsets. A total of roughly 100,000,000 sorted cells were examined across all samples, and the number of cells per subset was strongly correlated with RNA yield. Regulatory and stem cell-like memory subsets were isolated from only 8 patients and roughly 8 healthy donors, whereas naive and central memory subsets came from all 28 donors.

In the case of this clone: Its antigen is not yet known. No much larger clone exists at a distance of one base, and base qualities are not known.

The entire isolated RNA was reverse transcribed using the High Capacity cDNA Reverse Transcription Kit, and thus expressed TCRB transcripts were sequenced. Deep immunoSEQ sequencing was performed on naive, central memory and regulatory T cell samples, with an average of approximately 3.9 million total reads per sample. After sorted cells were lysed in RLT buffer, RNA was extracted with DNase-treated RNeasy Micro or Mini kits, with the choice depending on cell number. To prevent cross-contamination, each cell subset was processed individually, whereas patient and healthy donor samples were processed jointly. TCRB sequences were amplified from cDNA with the immunoSEQ multiplex PCR, producing 87-bp fragments spanning the CDR3 region. Sequencing of the amplicons was performed on the Illumina HiSeq platform. The authors' pipeline ran thus. PCR bias was computationally corrected using synthetic template baselines, reads within Hamming distance 2 were collapsed, and singletons that could not be merged were discarded. Reads were aligned against IMGT so that V, D and J genes, CDR3 length and insertions or deletions at six rearrangement sites could be assigned. Clonotype counts were normalized to sorted cell number within each subset before computing true diversity and Gini coefficients with the tcR R package. Repertoire sharing was quantified using the overlap coefficient calculated on TCRB nucleotide sequences. TCRdb re-hosts the immuneACCESS table, in-frame sequences only. Its copies lack some clones; in the studies checked, an unresolved V gene accounts for under half of them, and the cause for the rest is not known. V and J calls and clone size are as listed in that table; D and trimming were resolved from the DNA. The sample data list 300,000 or so clones, and less than 9.5% of these were observed just once. The ten largest clones capture more than 0.4% of the sample.

Each donor gave one peripheral blood draw, roughly 120 mL on average, collected into heparinised tubes. A BD FACSAria II and a panel including CD45RO, CCR7, CD25, CD127, CD95 and CD27 were used to sort naive, central memory, regulatory and stem cell-like memory CD4+ T cells. Every sorted population had a purity above 95%. PBMCs were isolated right away by Lymphoprep density gradient centrifugation and were stained directly, without culture. So that batch effects would be minimized, each experiment stained and sorted samples in pairs, pairing one healthy donor with one patient. Broad study findings and their caveats: Only small numbers of individuals were included in the HLA sub-analyses, which left unresolved whether HLA type had any influence on TCRB rearrangement. In all four CD4+ subsets, TCRB CDR3 length was moderately but significantly shorter in type 1 diabetes patients. PCR might favor shorter templates, but patient and control samples were amplified and corrected together, so any skew would affect both groups equally. Because cDNA rather than genomic DNA was sequenced, highly expressing activated cells could have been over-represented, although no difference in activation and CD3 levels was found between groups. Patients with type 1 diabetes made fewer insertions and deleted more nucleotides at VDJ recombination sites, implying thymic rearrangement abnormalities. Naive, central memory and regulatory TCRB repertoires appeared more similar among patients than among healthy donors.

The sequenced material came from central memory CD4+ T cells from blood. The receptor was derived from a young woman in good health.

The DNA sequence reads TGTGCCAGCAATAGCGGGAGGCATTCCGGGGAGCTGTTTTTT. It is translated as CASNSGRHSGELFF. The receptor chain draws on TRBV6-5 and TRBJ2-2; TRBD2 aligns with 10 central bases. Taken from the germline V gene, the CDR1 and CDR2 loops are MNHEY and SVGAGI. Trimming removed 7 bases from V and 6 bases from J; the gene matches leave 5 bases unexplained. The CDR3 spans 14 residues, from the cysteine through the phenylalanine. Kept here is only the CDR3 DNA, which spans 42 bases and is read in frame from base 1.